The clone carrying this TCR beta chain was recorded many times. As yet, its antigen is unknown. The data derive from a study of regulatory T cells in long-lasting Graves disease. Study-wide background: The criterion for persistent Graves' disease was over 5 years of antithyroid drugs with positive TSH receptor antibodies. Whole-study results and caveats: The sample size was small, and this may have reduced accuracy. TCR diversity was lower in persistent than newly diagnosed Graves' disease.

Through Arm-PCR of CDR3 regions and iRepertoire HTBI primers, TCR beta libraries were built. TCRdb independently ran MiXCR on the multiplex PCR reads; one entry per CDR3 protein. The sample has fewer than 450,000 distinct CDR3 sequences, about 20% seen once. Documented time point: persistent/refractory GD, antithyroid drugs over 5 years with positive TRAb. Extracted PBMC RNA gave rise to the TCR library. The sample here was peripheral blood mononuclear cells (PBMCs), taken when the disease was refractory, from a patient treated with antithyroid drugs. This clonotype was obtained from a female donor with Graves disease.

The CDR3 nucleotides read TGTGCCAGCAGTACCGCCTCTACAGGCTACAAAAACATTCAGTACTTC. Translation: CASSTASTGYKNIQYF. The chain couples TRBV28 to TRBJ2-4, with D maybe TRBD1 (5 bases). V was clipped by 5 bases and J by 3 bases, with 17 bases between them. The CDR3 has 16 amino acids. CDR1 MDHEN and CDR2 SYDVKM come from the germline V gene.